This record looks at one T cell receptor beta chain sequence and its context. Antigen: not known. This record comes from a study of shared clonotypes between healthy human individuals. The naive CD8 fraction comprised CD45RO-negative cells positively selected for CCR7 and excluded terminally differentiated effector memory CD45RA+ cells. Points from the study as a whole: Memory subsets generally showed smaller estimated richness than naive subsets did.

At deep level, the assay was performed. Original data processing: Filtering of immunoSEQ junctional sequences could not match full-length read filtering. TCRdb keeps only in-frame clones here, not all; method: immunoSEQ multiplex PCR. V and J calls and clone size are given by that table; D and trimming were obtained from the DNA. The repertoire has over 2 million clones, about 94% of them found once; the top ten carry more than 0.95%. The CDR3 is made up of 17 amino acids. CDR1 and CDR2 from the germline V gene are SGHTA and FQGNSA. V lost 1 base and J lost 8, with 20 bases in between. The sequenced sample was naive CD8+ T cells sorted from blood. This sequence was found in a man younger than 35 in good health. The V call is TRBV7-2, the J call TRBJ1-4, with D possibly matching TRBD1 (6 bases). The CDR3 nucleotides are TGTGCCAGCAGCTTAGGGGTTTGGGAACAGGGTGGAGAAAAACTGTTTTTT. Translated, it gives CASSLGVWEQGGEKLFF.